This is a list of T cell receptor beta chains from one sample in a study of blood T cell repertoires in COVID-19. Only in-frame clones appear in the TCRdb table, and some are missing; sequencing was by immunoSEQ multiplex PCR. The sample comprises 55,000 to 75,000 clones, around 79% of which are singletons, and roughly 3% rests with the top ten. Sequenced: peripheral blood. The receptors derive from a man aged 60-69 years with acute or convalescent COVID-19. Each CDR3 is given with its conserved first and last residue. The order of the fields is clone size, V gene, J gene, D gene, CDR3 DNA, CDR3 protein. A D gene is named only where the DNA matches it firmly. Clone size, where shown, is once, few, many, or a class for clones that have expanded.

.	TRBV4-1	TRBJ1-1	.	TGCGCCAGCAGCCAAGCGGTGAACACTGAAGCTTTCTTT	CASSQAVNTEAFF
few	TRBV7-2	TRBJ1-1	.	TGTGCCAGCATTAGGGGTTGGCGGGGAGAGGCTGAAGCTTTCTTT	CASIRGWRGEAEAFF
.	TRBV5-1	TRBJ1-1	.	TGCGCCAGCAGCTCTCCGGGGAATTGGAACACTGAAGCTTTCTTT	CASSSPGNWNTEAFF
.	TRBV7-3	TRBJ1-3	.	TGTGCCAGCAGCTTATTGGTCGGCGGCCACTCTGGAAACACCATATATTTT	CASSLLVGGHSGNTIYF
.	TRBV7-9	TRBJ1-4	.	TGTGCCAGCAGCTTAAACACTCTCCCGGGGGAAAAACTGTTTTTT	CASSLNTLPGEKLFF
once	TRBV7-9	TRBJ2-1	TRBD2	TGTGCCAGCAGCTTAGGGGGTGGGAGGGCCTATCATGAGCAGTTCTTC	CASSLGGGRAYHEQFF
.	TRBV27	TRBJ2-1	TRBD1	TGTGCCAGCAGTTTCGCGACAGGGATCTACAATGAGCAGTTCTTC	CASSFATGIYNEQFF
.	TRBV9	TRBJ1-3	.	TGTGCCAGCAGCGTAGCGAGCTCTGGAAACACCATATATTTT	CASSVASSGNTIYF
.	TRBV2	TRBJ1-1	TRBD1	TGTGCCAGCAGGACCGGGACAGGGGAAGCTTTCTTT	CASRTGTGEAFF
few	TRBV7-9	TRBJ1-5	.	TGTGCCAGCAGCTTAGGTGATCTGAGCTTGGATCAGCCCCAGCATTTT	CASSLGDLSLDQPQHF
.	TRBV4-3	TRBJ1-4	.	TGCGCCAGCAGCCTACAAGGTCAGGGGCGAAAACTGTTTTTT	CASSLQGQGRKLFF
.	TRBV7-9	TRBJ2-5	.	TGTGCCAGCAGCTTAACTGACGGGTTGGCGGAGACCCAGTACTTC	CASSLTDGLAETQYF
.	TRBV10-3	TRBJ1-3	TRBD1	TGTGCCACGGGGACAGGGGGAGTTCGGGCTGGAAACACCATATATTTT	CATGTGGVRAGNTIYF
.	TRBV2	TRBJ2-1	.	TGTGCCAGCAGGACTGGGGGAGGCCCCCAAACTGCGCAGTTCTTC	CASRTGGGPQTAQFF
.	TRBV19	TRBJ2-7	TRBD2	TGTGCCAGTAGTATTCCAACCGGGACTAGCTCCTACGAGCAGTACTTC	CASSIPTGTSSYEQYF
.	TRBV9	TRBJ2-1	TRBD2	TGTGCCAGCAGCGTTGGGACTAGCGGATACAATGAGCAGTTCTTC	CASSVGTSGYNEQFF
.	TRBV4-2	TRBJ1-2	TRBD1	TGTGCCAGCAGCCAGGATTCCGGGACAGGGGGCAACTATGGCTACACCTTC	CASSQDSGTGGNYGYTF
.	TRBV19	TRBJ1-1	.	TGTGCCAGTAGTATAGCGGCAGGGCGCACTGAAGCTTTCTTT	CASSIAAGRTEAFF
.	TRBV15	TRBJ1-4	.	TGTGCCACCAGCAGAGAGAAAAGGGACTTGGAAAAACTGTTTTTT	CATSREKRDLEKLFF
.	TRBV19	TRBJ2-7	TRBD2	TGTGCCAGTAGTATTCGGGAGGGCTCCTACGAGCAGTACTTC	CASSIREGSYEQYF
.	TRBV6-5	TRBJ1-1	.	TGTGCCAGCAGGCCCCGTTTGCGGGGGAACACTGAAGCTTTCTTT	CASRPRLRGNTEAFF
.	TRBV29-1	TRBJ2-1	TRBD2	TGCAGCGTTGACCCTGGACTAGCGGGAGTCATCAATGAGCAGTTCTTC	CSVDPGLAGVINEQFF